Detailed here is one T cell receptor beta chain. Its cognate antigen is unknown. The entry originates in a study of cytomegalovirus exposure and HLA in healthy donors. Overall study findings and caveats: Confirmation in vitro established that three CMV-associated chains were specific for CMV antigens. Trimming of TCR beta V- and J-genes showed a link, identified in a later analysis, to a missense DCLRE1C variant. Sequencing likely produced, as an artifact, a cluster of highly shared sequence variants. The listing of 150 to 200 TCR beta chains classed them as cytomegalovirus-associated.

The V segment lost 6 bases and the J segment 10 bases; nucleotides outside the gene matches: 21. The CDR3 contains 17 residues. Germline V gene data show CDR1 as MNHEY and CDR2 as SMNVEV (reference sequence). 60 Vbeta and 13 Jbeta primers were used in PCR. Sequencing used immunoSEQ multiplex PCR; TCRdb keeps in-frame clones, though not all of them. This repertoire shows some 110,000 clones, roughly 80% found once; its top ten account for around 5%. This TCR was sampled from a man aged 50 to 59 in good health and CMV-seropositive. The specimen sequenced was PBMCs. The rearrangement joins TRBV27 to TRBJ2-1; 7 bases align to TRBD1. The CDR3 region is CASRPTGAAVRGGEQFF. The CDR3 DNA follows: TGTGCCAGCAGACCCACAGGGGCCGCTGTCCGTGGCGGAGAGCAGTTCTTC.